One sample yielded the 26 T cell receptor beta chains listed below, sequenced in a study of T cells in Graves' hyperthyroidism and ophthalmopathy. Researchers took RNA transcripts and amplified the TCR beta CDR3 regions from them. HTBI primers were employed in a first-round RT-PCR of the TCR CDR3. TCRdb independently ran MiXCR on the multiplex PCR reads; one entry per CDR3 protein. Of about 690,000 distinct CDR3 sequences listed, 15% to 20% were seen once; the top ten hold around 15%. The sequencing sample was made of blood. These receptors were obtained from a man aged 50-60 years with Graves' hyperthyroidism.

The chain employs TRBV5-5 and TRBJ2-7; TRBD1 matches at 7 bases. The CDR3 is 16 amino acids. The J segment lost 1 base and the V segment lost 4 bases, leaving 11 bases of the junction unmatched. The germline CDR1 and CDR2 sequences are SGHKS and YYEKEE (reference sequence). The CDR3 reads CASSIGTAVGSYEQYF. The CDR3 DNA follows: TGTGCCAGCAGCATAGGGACAGCGGTGGGGTCCTACGAGCAGTACTTC.

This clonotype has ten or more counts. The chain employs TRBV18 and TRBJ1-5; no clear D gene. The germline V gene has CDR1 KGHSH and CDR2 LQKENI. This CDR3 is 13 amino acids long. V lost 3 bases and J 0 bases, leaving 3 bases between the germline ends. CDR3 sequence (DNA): TGTGCCAGCTCACCGATTAGCAATCAGCCCCAGCATTTT. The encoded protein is CASSPISNQPQHF.

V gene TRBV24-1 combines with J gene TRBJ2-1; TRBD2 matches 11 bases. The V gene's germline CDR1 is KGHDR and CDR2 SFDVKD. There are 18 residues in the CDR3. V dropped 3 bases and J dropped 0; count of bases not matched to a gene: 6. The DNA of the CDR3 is TGTGCCACCAGTGATCCCTCTAGCGGGAGGCTCTCCTACAATGAGCAGTTCTTC. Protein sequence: CATSDPSSGRLSYNEQFF.

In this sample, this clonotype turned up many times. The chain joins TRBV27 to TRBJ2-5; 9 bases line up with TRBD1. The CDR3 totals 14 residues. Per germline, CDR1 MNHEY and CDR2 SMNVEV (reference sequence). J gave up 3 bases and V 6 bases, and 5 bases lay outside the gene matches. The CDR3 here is CASRHWDREETQYF. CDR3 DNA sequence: TGTGCCAGCAGGCATTGGGACAGGGAAGAGACCCAGTACTTC.

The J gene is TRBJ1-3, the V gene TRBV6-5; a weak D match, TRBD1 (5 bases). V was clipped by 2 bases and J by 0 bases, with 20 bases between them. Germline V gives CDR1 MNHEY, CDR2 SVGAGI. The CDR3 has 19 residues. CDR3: CASSYIGSGKDVSGNTIYF. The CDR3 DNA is TGTGCCAGCAGTTACATCGGATCAGGGAAGGACGTCTCTGGAAACACCATATATTTT.

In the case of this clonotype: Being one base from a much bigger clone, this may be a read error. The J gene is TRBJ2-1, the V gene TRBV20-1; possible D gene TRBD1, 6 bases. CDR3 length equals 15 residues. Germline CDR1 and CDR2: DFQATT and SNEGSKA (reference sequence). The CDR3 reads CSARVQGRFYNEQVF. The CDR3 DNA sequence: TGCAGTGCTAGAGTGCAGGGGCGATTTTACAATGAGCAGGTCTTC.

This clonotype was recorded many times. CDR3 amino acids: CASSSGLAGGEETQYF. The CDR3 DNA follows: TGTGCCAGCAGTTCGGGGCTAGCGGGAGGTGAGGAGACCCAGTACTTC. This chain connects TRBV12-3 or TRBV12-4 to TRBJ2-5; TRBD2 matches at 11 bases. Losses at the gene ends were 4 bases for V and 5 bases for J; bases not matched to a gene: 9. This CDR3 is 16 amino acids long.

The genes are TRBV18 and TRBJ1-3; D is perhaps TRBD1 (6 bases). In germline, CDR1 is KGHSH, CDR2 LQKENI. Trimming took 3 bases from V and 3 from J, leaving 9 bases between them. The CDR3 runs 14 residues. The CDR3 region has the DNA TGTGCCAGCTCACCCCAGGGGTATGGAAACACCATATATTTT. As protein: CASSPQGYGNTIYF.

CDR3 DNA: TGTGCCAGCAGTTTAGTGCCAGACCCAGGGAAACTAGCCAAAAACATTCAGTACTTC. Translation gives CASSLVPDPGKLAKNIQYF. The chain couples TRBV28 to TRBJ2-4; D might be TRBD1 (5 bases). Trimming took 2 bases from V and 0 from J, leaving 20 bases between them. This CDR3 contains 19 residues. The germline V gene has CDR1 MDHEN and CDR2 SYDVKM.

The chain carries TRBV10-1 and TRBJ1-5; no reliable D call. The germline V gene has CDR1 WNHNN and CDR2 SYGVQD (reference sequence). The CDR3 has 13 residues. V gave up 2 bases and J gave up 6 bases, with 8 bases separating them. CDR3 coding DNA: TGCGCCAGCAGTGAGGGATTGGGTCAGCCCCAGCATTTT. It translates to CASSEGLGQPQHF.

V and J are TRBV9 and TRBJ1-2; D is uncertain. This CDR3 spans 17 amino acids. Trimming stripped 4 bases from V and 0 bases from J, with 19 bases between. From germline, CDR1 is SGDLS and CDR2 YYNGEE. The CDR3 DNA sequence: TGTGCCAGCAGCCTACGGGCCAGCGCAACTACTAACTATGGCTACACCTTC. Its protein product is CASSLRASATTNYGYTF. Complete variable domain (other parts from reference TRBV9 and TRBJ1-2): DSGVTQTPKHLITATGQRVTLRCSPRSGDLSVYWYQQSLDQGLQFLIQYYNGEERAKGNILERFSAQQFPDLHSELNLSSLELGDSALYFCASSLRASATTNYGYTFGSGTRLTVV.

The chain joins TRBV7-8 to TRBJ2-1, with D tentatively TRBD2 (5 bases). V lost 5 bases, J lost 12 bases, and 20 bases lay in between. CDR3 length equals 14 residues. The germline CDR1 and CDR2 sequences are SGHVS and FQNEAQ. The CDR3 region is CASSPSRRSTGQFF. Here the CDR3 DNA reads TGTGCCAGCAGCCCATCCCGGAGGAGTACCGGGCAGTTCTTC.

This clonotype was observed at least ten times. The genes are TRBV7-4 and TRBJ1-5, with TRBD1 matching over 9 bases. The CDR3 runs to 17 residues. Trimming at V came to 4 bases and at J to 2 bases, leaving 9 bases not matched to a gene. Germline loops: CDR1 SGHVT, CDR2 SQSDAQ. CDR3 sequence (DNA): TGTGCCAGCAGCTCCAACGGGACAGGGAGAGGCAATCAGCCCCAGCATTTT. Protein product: CASSSNGTGRGNQPQHF.

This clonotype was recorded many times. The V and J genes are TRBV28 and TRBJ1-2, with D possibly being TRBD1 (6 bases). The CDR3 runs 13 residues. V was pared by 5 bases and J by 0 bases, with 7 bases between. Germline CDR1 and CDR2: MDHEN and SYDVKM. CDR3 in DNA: TGTGCCAGCAGTCGGACAGCTAACTATGGCTACACCTTC. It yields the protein CASSRTANYGYTF.

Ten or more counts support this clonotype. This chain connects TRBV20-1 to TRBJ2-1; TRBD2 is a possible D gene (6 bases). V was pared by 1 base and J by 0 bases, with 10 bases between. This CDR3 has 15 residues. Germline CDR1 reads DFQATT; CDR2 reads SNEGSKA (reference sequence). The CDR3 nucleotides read TGCAGTGCTAGAGGGGGTAGCGGCTCCTACAATGAGCAGTTCTTC. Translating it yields CSARGGSGSYNEQFF.

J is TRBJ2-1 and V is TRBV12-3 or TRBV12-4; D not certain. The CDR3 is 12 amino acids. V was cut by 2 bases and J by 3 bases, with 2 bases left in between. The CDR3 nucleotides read TGTGCCAGCAGTTTATTCTACAATGAGCAGTTCTTC. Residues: CASSLFYNEQFF.

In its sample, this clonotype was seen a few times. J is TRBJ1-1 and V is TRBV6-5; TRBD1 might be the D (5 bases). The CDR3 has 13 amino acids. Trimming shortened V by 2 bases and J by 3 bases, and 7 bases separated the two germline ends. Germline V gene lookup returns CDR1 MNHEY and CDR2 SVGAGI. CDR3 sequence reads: CASSYGGYTEAFF. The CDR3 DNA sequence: TGTGCCAGCAGTTACGGGGGTTACACTGAAGCTTTCTTT.

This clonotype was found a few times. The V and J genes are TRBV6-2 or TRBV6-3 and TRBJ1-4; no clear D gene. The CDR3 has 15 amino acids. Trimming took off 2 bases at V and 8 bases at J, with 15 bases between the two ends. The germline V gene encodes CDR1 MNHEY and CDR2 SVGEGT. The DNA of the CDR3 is TGTGCCAGCAGTTACCGGCGGCAAGGAGAAGAAAAACTGTTTTTT. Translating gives CASSYRRQGEEKLFF.

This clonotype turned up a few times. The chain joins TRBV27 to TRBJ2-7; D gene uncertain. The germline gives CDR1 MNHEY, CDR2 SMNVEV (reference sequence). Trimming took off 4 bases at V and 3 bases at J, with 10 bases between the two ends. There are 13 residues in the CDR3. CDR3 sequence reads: CASSSGSHYEQYF. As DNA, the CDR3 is TGTGCCAGCAGTTCGGGCTCACACTACGAGCAGTACTTC.

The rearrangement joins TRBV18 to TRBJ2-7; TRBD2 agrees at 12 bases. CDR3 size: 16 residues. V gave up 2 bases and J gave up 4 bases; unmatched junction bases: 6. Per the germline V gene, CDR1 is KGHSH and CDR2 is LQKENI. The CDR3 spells CASSPGLAGYGYEQYF. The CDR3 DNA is TGTGCCAGCTCACCAGGACTAGCGGGATACGGTTACGAGCAGTACTTC.

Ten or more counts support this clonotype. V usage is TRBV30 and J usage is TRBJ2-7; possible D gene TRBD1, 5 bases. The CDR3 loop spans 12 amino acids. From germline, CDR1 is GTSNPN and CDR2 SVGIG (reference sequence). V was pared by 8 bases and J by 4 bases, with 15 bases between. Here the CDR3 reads CARSGPGYEQYF. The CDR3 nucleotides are TGTGCCCGCTCCGGGCCAGGGTACGAGCAGTACTTC.

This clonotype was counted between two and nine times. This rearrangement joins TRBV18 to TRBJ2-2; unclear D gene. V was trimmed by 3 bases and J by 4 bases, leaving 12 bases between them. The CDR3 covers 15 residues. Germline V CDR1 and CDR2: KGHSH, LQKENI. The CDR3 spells CASSPTDEGTGELFF. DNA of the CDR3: TGTGCCAGCTCACCTACCGACGAAGGCACCGGGGAGCTGTTTTTT. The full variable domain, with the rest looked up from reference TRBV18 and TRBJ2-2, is NAGVMQNPRHLVRRRGQEARLRCSPMKGHSHVYWYRQLPEEGLKFMVYLQKENIIDESGMPKERFSAEFPKEGPSILRIQQVVRGDSAAYFCASSPTDEGTGELFFGEGSRLTVL.

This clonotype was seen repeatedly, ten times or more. The CDR3 nucleotides read TGTGCCAGCAGTTTAAGGTCGGGAGGAGGTAATGAGCAGTTCTTC. Its protein product is CASSLRSGGGNEQFF. The chain is built from TRBV12-3 or TRBV12-4 and TRBJ2-1; the match to TRBD2 covers 7 bases. The CDR3 contains 15 residues. With 2 bases clipped from V and 7 bases from J, the junction kept 8 bases outside the gene matches.

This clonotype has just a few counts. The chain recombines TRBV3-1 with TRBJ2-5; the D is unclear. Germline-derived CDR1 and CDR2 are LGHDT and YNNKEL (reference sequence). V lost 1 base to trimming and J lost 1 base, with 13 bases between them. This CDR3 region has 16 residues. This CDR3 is CASSQVQLGTQETQYF. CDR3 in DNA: TGTGCCAGCAGCCAAGTGCAACTGGGAACCCAAGAGACCCAGTACTTC.

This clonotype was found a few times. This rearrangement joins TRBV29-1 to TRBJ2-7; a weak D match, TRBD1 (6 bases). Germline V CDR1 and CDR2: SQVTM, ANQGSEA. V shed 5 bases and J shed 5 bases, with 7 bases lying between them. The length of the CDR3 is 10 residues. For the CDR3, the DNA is TGCAGCGTTTACAGGGACGAGCAGTACTTC. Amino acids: CSVYRDEQYF.

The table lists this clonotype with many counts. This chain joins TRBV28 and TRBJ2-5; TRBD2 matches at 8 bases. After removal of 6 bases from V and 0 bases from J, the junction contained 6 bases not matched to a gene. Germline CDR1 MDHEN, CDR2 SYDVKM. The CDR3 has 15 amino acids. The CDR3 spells CASRPSGPYQETQYF. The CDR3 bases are TGTGCCAGCAGGCCTAGCGGGCCGTACCAAGAGACCCAGTACTTC.